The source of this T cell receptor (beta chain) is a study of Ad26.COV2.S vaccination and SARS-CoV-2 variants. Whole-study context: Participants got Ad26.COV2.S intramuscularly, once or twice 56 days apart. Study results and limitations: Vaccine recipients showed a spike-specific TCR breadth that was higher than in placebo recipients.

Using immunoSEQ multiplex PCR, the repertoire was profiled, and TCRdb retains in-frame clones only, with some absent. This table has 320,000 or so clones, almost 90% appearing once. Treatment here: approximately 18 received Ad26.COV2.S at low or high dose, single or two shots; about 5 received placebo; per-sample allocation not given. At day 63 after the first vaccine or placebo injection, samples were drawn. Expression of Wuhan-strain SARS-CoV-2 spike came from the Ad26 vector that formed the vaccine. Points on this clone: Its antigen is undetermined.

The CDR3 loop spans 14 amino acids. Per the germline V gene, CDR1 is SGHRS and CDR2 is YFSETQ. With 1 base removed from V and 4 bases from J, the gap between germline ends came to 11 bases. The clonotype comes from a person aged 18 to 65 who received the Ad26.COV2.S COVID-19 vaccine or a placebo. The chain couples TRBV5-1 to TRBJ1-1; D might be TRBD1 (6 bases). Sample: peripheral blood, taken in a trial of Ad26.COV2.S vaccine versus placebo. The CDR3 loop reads CASSLPSQGTEAFF. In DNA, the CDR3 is TGCGCCAGCAGCTTGCCCTCACAGGGCACTGAAGCTTTCTTT.